A selection of T cell receptor beta chains follows, all from one sample in a study of Graves' ophthalmopathy and Graves' hyperthyroidism. TCRdb ran MiXCR on the multiplex PCR reads and lists one entry per CDR3 protein. The table has 600,000 to 700,000 distinct CDR3 sequences, under 50% seen once; the top ten hold roughly 3%. The sample comprised peripheral blood. Source of these receptors: an adult man with Graves' ophthalmopathy. The CDR3 runs from the conserved cysteine through the conserved F or W. D genes are given only for firm matches. Only part of the rows carry a size: once, few, many, or a class if the clone is expanded.

CASSLNSGSTGYEQYF,TGCGCCAGCAGCCTTAACTCCGGGTCAACGGGATACGAGCAGTACTTC,TRBJ2-7,-,TRBV5-1,-
CVSSAQDQETQYF,TGTGTCAGCAGTGCACAGGACCAAGAGACCCAGTACTTC,TRBJ2-5,-,TRBV25-1,-
CASSLGGEQPQHF,TGTGCCAGCAGCCTGGGGGGGGAACAGCCCCAGCATTTT,TRBJ1-5,-,TRBV7-9,many
CAISYWSDISGANVLTF,TGTGCCATCAGTTACTGGTCTGATATCTCTGGGGCCAACGTCCTGACTTTC,TRBJ2-6,-,TRBV10-3,-
CASSTPYNEQFF,TGTGCCAGCTCCACACCCTACAATGAGCAGTTCTTC,TRBJ2-1,-,TRBV7-9,few
CASSRLDEQYF,TGTGCCAGCAGCCGTCTCGACGAGCAGTACTTC,TRBJ2-7,-,TRBV7-2,many
CASNYGGPPGSEAFF,TGTGCCAGTAACTATGGGGGACCTCCCGGGTCTGAAGCTTTCTTT,TRBJ1-1,-,TRBV19,few
CAISALGDTMNTEAFF,TGTGCCATCAGTGCCTTGGGGGACACGATGAACACTGAAGCTTTCTTT,TRBJ1-1,-,TRBV10-3,-
CAISHGTANTEAFF,TGTGCCATCAGTCACGGGACAGCGAACACTGAAGCTTTCTTT,TRBJ1-1,TRBD1,TRBV10-3,-
CASSPLDRASEEAFF,TGCGCCAGCAGCCCCCTGGACAGGGCTTCGGAGGAAGCTTTCTTT,TRBJ1-1,TRBD1,TRBV5-1,-
CASSFRMTDEKLFF,TGTGCCAGCAGCTTCCGGATGACGGATGAAAAACTGTTTTTT,TRBJ1-4,-,TRBV7-2,many
CAISGQGIGEQYF,TGTGCCATCAGCGGACAGGGGATCGGCGAGCAGTACTTC,TRBJ2-7,TRBD1,TRBV10-3,many
CASSLTSTGGVEQYF,TGTGCCAGCAGCTTAACCTCAACAGGGGGCGTCGAGCAGTACTTC,TRBJ2-7,TRBD1,TRBV7-2,-
CASSEGPARAEAFF,TGTGCCAGCAGTGAAGGGCCCGCGAGGGCTGAAGCTTTCTTT,TRBJ1-1,-,TRBV6-4,few
CASSEEGPTQETQYF,TGTGCCAGCAGTGAGGAGGGTCCGACCCAAGAGACCCAGTACTTC,TRBJ2-5,-,TRBV25-1,-
CASSLGGARGEKLFF,TGTGCCAGCAGCTTAGGAGGGGCGCGGGGTGAAAAACTGTTTTTT,TRBJ1-4,-,TRBV7-9,many
CASSQGKGAYQPQHF,TGTGCCAGCAGCCAAGGGAAGGGGGCGTACCAGCCCCAGCATTTT,TRBJ1-5,TRBD1,TRBV9,-
CASAPRGLSYEQYF,TGTGCCAGCGCCCCCCGGGGGTTATCCTACGAGCAGTACTTC,TRBJ2-7,-,TRBV12-3/TRBV12-4,-
CAIRASGANIGNEQFF,TGTGCCATCAGGGCTAGCGGGGCTAATATAGGCAATGAGCAGTTCTTC,TRBJ2-1,TRBD2,TRBV10-3,-
CASRRDGTGGWGTEAF,TGTGCCAGTAGACGGGACGGGACAGGGGGCTGGGGCACTGAAGCTTTC,TRBJ2-6,TRBD1,TRBV19,-
CASSEGLPAYEQYF,TGTGCCAGCAGCGAAGGACTACCAGCCTACGAGCAGTACTTC,TRBJ2-7,-,TRBV7-9,-
CASSNPPIAIADTQYF,TGTGCCAGTAGCAACCCGCCAATAGCGATCGCAGATACGCAGTATTTT,TRBJ2-3,-,TRBV19,-
CASSLGGQTQYF,TGTGCCAGCAGCTTAGGTGGGCAGACCCAGTACTTC,TRBJ2-5,-,TRBV7-2,few
CASSPEGYREDYGYTF,TGTGCCAGCAGCCCCGAGGGGTACAGGGAGGACTATGGCTACACCTTC,TRBJ1-2,-,TRBV12-3/TRBV12-4,-
CASSKKGGTDTEAFF,TGTGCCAGCAGCAAAAAGGGGGGAACGGACACTGAAGCTTTCTTT,TRBJ1-1,-,TRBV7-9,many
CASSLAGQGSWETQYF,TGTGCCAGCAGCTTGGCAGGTCAGGGTTCCTGGGAGACCCAGTACTTC,TRBJ2-5,-,TRBV5-8,-
CASSLVGELNYGYTF,TGTGCCAGCAGCTTGGTGGGAGAACTTAACTATGGCTACACCTTC,TRBJ1-2,-,TRBV5-4,-
CASSFGAASQRGYTF,TGCGCCAGCAGCTTCGGTGCGGCTTCCCAGCGTGGCTACACCTTC,TRBJ1-2,-,TRBV5-1,-
CASSRDSTYGYTF,TGTGCCAGCAGTCGGGACAGTACATATGGCTACACCTTC,TRBJ1-2,TRBD1,TRBV27,few
CASSTDRGRDLFF,TGTGCCAGCAGCACCGACAGGGGAAGGGATCTTTTCTTT,TRBJ1-1,TRBD1,TRBV5-6,many
CASSQAGLGSPLHF,TGCGCCAGCAGCCAAGCAGGGCTTGGCTCACCCCTCCACTTT,TRBJ1-6,-,TRBV7-9,-
CASRDRVNTEAFF,TGTGCCAGCAGAGACAGGGTAAACACTGAAGCTTTCTTT,TRBJ1-1,TRBD1,TRBV19,many
CASSLGVGAANTEAFF,TGTGCCAGCAGCTTAGGGGTTGGGGCTGCGAACACTGAAGCTTTCTTT,TRBJ1-1,-,TRBV7-8,many
CAISHGQGANQPQHF,TGTGCCATCAGTCACGGACAGGGGGCAAATCAGCCCCAGCATTTT,TRBJ1-5,TRBD1,TRBV10-3,many
CASSLRGGEEETQYF,TGCGCCAGCAGCTTGCGCGGGGGCGAAGAAGAGACCCAGTACTTC,TRBJ2-5,-,TRBV5-1,-
CASSIGNVGPNYGYTF,TGCGCCAGCAGCATAGGGAACGTCGGTCCGAACTATGGCTACACCTTC,TRBJ1-2,-,TRBV5-1,few
CTSSLVGVANYGYTF,TGTACCAGCAGCTTGGTCGGGGTAGCTAACTATGGCTACACCTTC,TRBJ1-2,-,TRBV7-9,once
CASSPNHNQPQHF,TGTGCCAGCAGCCCCAATCATAATCAGCCCCAGCATTTT,TRBJ1-5,-,TRBV6-5,-
CASSGGDGETQYF,TGTGCCAGCAGTGGGGGGGACGGGGAGACCCAGTACTTC,TRBJ2-5,-,TRBV6-1,many
CASSASGTNTEAFF,TGTGCCAGCAGCGCCTCCGGGACGAACACTGAAGCTTTCTTT,TRBJ1-1,-,TRBV12-3/TRBV12-4,-
CASSGPAGSEKLFF,TGTGCCAGCAGTGGTCCAGCGGGGAGTGAAAAACTGTTTTTT,TRBJ1-4,-,TRBV12-3/TRBV12-4,-
CASSQTGTNSGNTIYF,TGCGCCAGCAGCCAAACCGGGACCAACTCTGGAAACACCATATATTTT,TRBJ1-3,-,TRBV5-1,many
CASSVGMGGPRETQYF,TGTGCCAGCAGCGTTGGTATGGGGGGGCCGAGGGAGACCCAGTACTTC,TRBJ2-5,-,TRBV9,-
CATSEPQGFGYTF,TGTGCCACCAGCGAGCCACAGGGGTTCGGCTACACCTTC,TRBJ1-2,TRBD1,TRBV24-1,-
CASTSMRTEQYF,TGTGCCAGCACCTCGATGCGGACCGAGCAGTACTTC,TRBJ2-7,-,TRBV3-1,-
CASSLDRQSSGANVLTF,TGTGCCAGCAGCTTGGACAGGCAAAGCTCTGGGGCCAACGTCCTGACTTTC,TRBJ2-6,-,TRBV5-5,-
CASSFTGNEQYF,TGTGCCAGCAGCTTTACGGGGAACGAGCAGTACTTC,TRBJ2-7,-,TRBV7-9,many
CASSETSGVTYEQYF,TGTGCCAGCAGTGAGACTAGCGGGGTGACCTACGAGCAGTACTTC,TRBJ2-7,TRBD2,TRBV6-2/TRBV6-3,few
CASSQAPLRRFSSYEQYF,TGTGCCAGCAGTCAGGCCCCCCTCAGACGGTTCTCCTCCTACGAGCAGTACTTC,TRBJ2-7,-,TRBV9,few
CSVAGDSNQPQYF,TGCAGCGTTGCAGGGGATAGCAATCAGCCCCAGTACTTC,TRBJ2-5,-,TRBV29-1,-
CASRIPADEAFF,TGTGCCAGCAGAATTCCGGCGGATGAAGCTTTCTTT,TRBJ1-1,-,TRBV7-2,many
CASSPQAREKLFF,TGTGCCAGCAGCCCCCAAGCCAGGGAAAAACTGTTTTTT,TRBJ1-4,-,TRBV7-6,many